The 30 T cell receptor beta chains presented below share a single source sample, sequenced in a study of monozygotic twins with inflammatory bowel disease. TCRdb re-called the 5' RACE reads; one entry per CDR3 protein, DNA not given. The listing contains about 160,000 distinct CDR3 sequences. The specimen was blood. These receptors came from a human donor with ulcerative colitis or Crohn's disease, or a healthy co-twin of an affected twin (not recorded which).

The rearrangement uses TRBV28 and TRBJ2-7; without DNA, the TCRdb call of TRBD2 cannot be checked. The CDR3 runs 12 residues. Germline V gene data show CDR1 as MDHEN and CDR2 as SYDVKM. Here the CDR3 reads CASSSSSVEQYF.

This chain connects TRBV12-3 or TRBV12-4 to TRBJ2-6. The CDR3 has 15 residues. The CDR3 sequence: CASRDGYTGANVLTF.

The chain recombines TRBV4-3 with TRBJ2-3; TCRdb calls TRBD2, which cannot be checked without DNA. The CDR3 loop spans 16 amino acids. Per the germline V gene, CDR1 is LGHNA and CDR2 is YSLEER. This CDR3 is CASSQEYREPIPTQYF.

This chain joins TRBV7-9 and TRBJ2-4; the D call from TCRdb, TRBD2, cannot be confirmed without DNA. Germline V gene data show CDR1 as SEHNR and CDR2 as FQNEAQ (reference sequence). This CDR3 spans 13 amino acids. Here the CDR3 reads CASQAALWDIQYF.

The CDR3 here is CATSRDREGGLGEQFF. The chain combines TRBV15 with TRBJ2-1; TCRdb picks TRBD2, but there is no DNA to check that call. CDR3 length: 16 amino acids. Germline CDR1 is LNHNV and CDR2 is YYDKDF (reference sequence).

The chain recombines TRBV5-1 with TRBJ2-7; the D call of TRBD2 rests on TCRdb alone, since no DNA is present to check it. Germline V lookup: CDR1 SGHRS, CDR2 YFSETQ. This CDR3 is built from 16 residues. The CDR3 loop reads CASSLDILAGPYEQYF. The full variable domain, rest sourced from reference TRBV5-1 and TRBJ2-7, is KAGVTQTPRYLIKTRGQQVTLSCSPISGHRSVSWYQQTPGQGLQFLFEYFSETQRNKGNFPGRFSGRQFSNSRSEMNVSTLELGDSALYLCASSLDILAGPYEQYFGPGTRLTVT.

J is TRBJ2-1 and V is TRBV9. CDR1 is SGDLS and CDR2 is YYNGEE in the germline V gene. The CDR3 runs to 11 residues. The CDR3 loop reads CASSFGNEQFF.

V gene TRBV5-1 combines with J gene TRBJ1-2. CDR1 is SGHRS, CDR2 YFSETQ, per germline. CDR3 length equals 12 residues. The CDR3 loop is CASSLGGQGYTF.

The chain links TRBV27 to TRBJ2-7. This CDR3 is 14 amino acids long. Germline V CDR1 and CDR2: MNHEY, SMNVEV (reference sequence). CDR3 region: CASRPRMSSYEQYF.

The chain's CDR3 is CSARVPGQSSYNSPLHF. This rearrangement joins TRBV20-1 to TRBJ1-6; without DNA, the TCRdb call of TRBD1 cannot be checked. Per the germline V gene, CDR1 is DFQATT and CDR2 is SNEGSKA (reference sequence). The CDR3 consists of 17 residues.

The chain uses TRBV28 and TRBJ2-7; TCRdb picks TRBD1, but there is no DNA to check that call. From germline, CDR1 is MDHEN and CDR2 SYDVKM. This CDR3 contains 13 residues. Here the CDR3 reads CASSPREIGRQYF.

The rearrangement uses TRBV12-3 or TRBV12-4 and TRBJ2-5. The CDR3 runs 14 residues. The CDR3 region is CASSLWGDQEIQYF.

The chain joins TRBV20-1 to TRBJ2-6. Germline CDR1 DFQATT, CDR2 SNEGSKA (reference sequence). This CDR3 comprises 20 residues. CDR3 sequence: CSARSKLDGAYSSGANVLTF.

The J gene is TRBJ1-6, the V gene TRBV5-1; absent DNA, TCRdb's TRBD1 call cannot be checked. There are 16 residues in the CDR3. Germline V lookup: CDR1 SGHRS, CDR2 YFSETQ. This CDR3 reads CASARGAGGNNSPLHF.

The V and J genes are TRBV5-4 and TRBJ2-7; TCRdb reports TRBD2, a call that lacks DNA to check it against. The CDR3 is 13 residues long. The germline V gene has CDR1 SGHNT and CDR2 YYREEE (reference sequence). This CDR3 is CASSFGRNYEQYF. The variable domain in full, with the rest retrieved from reference TRBV5-4 and TRBJ2-7, is ETGVTQSPTHLIKTRGQQVTLRCSSQSGHNTVSWYQQALGQGPQFIFQYYREEENGRGNFPPRFSGLQFPNYSSELNVNALELDDSALYLCASSFGRNYEQYFGPGTRLTVT.

V and J are TRBV12-3 or TRBV12-4 and TRBJ2-2; the TRBD1 assignment by TCRdb is unverifiable without DNA. CDR3 length: 15 amino acids. CDR3 region: CASSPLGAVTGELFF.

The genes are TRBV7-9 and TRBJ1-1; the D gene TCRdb calls, TRBD1, cannot be checked with no DNA. The CDR3 extends over 16 amino acids. Germline lookup yields CDR1 SEHNR and CDR2 FQNEAQ (reference sequence). CDR3 loop: CASSLVGGAGSTEAFF.

The V gene is TRBV15, the J gene TRBJ2-1; without DNA, the TCRdb call of TRBD2 cannot be checked. Germline assignment: CDR1 LNHNV and CDR2 YYDKDF (reference sequence). The CDR3 consists of 15 residues. The chain's CDR3 is CATSRDTSVYNEQFF.

The V gene is TRBV7-3, the J gene TRBJ2-1; as DNA is missing, the TRBD2 call by TCRdb cannot be tested. The germline V gene encodes CDR1 SGHTA and CDR2 FQGTGA. CDR3 length: 14 residues. The CDR3 sequence is CASSSLAGASEQFF.

V is TRBV29-1 and J is TRBJ2-3. The germline V gene encodes CDR1 SQVTM and CDR2 ANQGSEA. CDR3 length: 12 amino acids. CDR3 protein: CSVARTTDTQYF.

This chain links TRBV3-1 with TRBJ2-2; TCRdb reports TRBD2, a call that lacks DNA to check it against. The germline V gene encodes CDR1 LGHDT and CDR2 YNNKEL (reference sequence). CDR3 length equals 16 residues. CDR3 sequence: CASSQPARGGTGELFF. The whole variable domain, remainder taken from reference TRBV3-1 and TRBJ2-2, is DTAVSQTPKYLVTQMGNDKSIKCEQNLGHDTMYWYKQDSKKFLKIMFSYNNKELIINETVPNRFSPKSPDKAHLNLHINSLELGDSAVYFCASSQPARGGTGELFFGEGSRLTVL.

V and J are TRBV20-1 and TRBJ2-2; there is no DNA to check the TCRdb D call of TRBD1. This CDR3 has 17 residues. Looked up from germline, CDR1 is DFQATT and CDR2 is SNEGSKA (reference sequence). CDR3: CSASEKGGYPNTGELFF.

The chain joins TRBV12-3 or TRBV12-4 to TRBJ2-5. The CDR3 extends over 11 amino acids. The CDR3 spells CASSLMETQYF.

This chain connects TRBV3-1 to TRBJ2-7; lacking DNA, the TRBD2 call made by TCRdb goes unchecked. CDR1 LGHDT and CDR2 YNNKEL come from the germline V gene (reference sequence). This CDR3 has 18 residues. The CDR3 loop reads CASSQDPVLAETTYEQYF.

The rearrangement uses TRBV29-1 and TRBJ1-1. Germline V gene lookup returns CDR1 SQVTM and CDR2 ANQGSEA. The CDR3 has 11 residues. The CDR3: CSVLKNTEAFF.

V is TRBV7-6 and J is TRBJ2-1; there is no DNA to check the TCRdb D call of TRBD2. The length of the CDR3 is 19 residues. Germline-derived CDR1 and CDR2 are SGHVS and FNYEAQ. CDR3: CASSAFSRREGISYNEQFF. Together with reference TRBV7-6 and TRBJ2-1, the CDR3 gives the full variable domain: GAGVSQSPRYKVTKRGQDVALRCDPISGHVSLYWYRQALGQGPEFLTYFNYEAQQDKSGLPNDRFSAERPEGSISTLTIQRTEQRDSAMYRCASSAFSRREGISYNEQFFGPGTRLTVL.

CDR3: CSAYRESASGMQFF. The chain joins TRBV20-1 to TRBJ2-1; TCRdb indicates TRBD1, and absent DNA this call remains unverified. CDR1 and CDR2 (germline): DFQATT, SNEGSKA (reference sequence). This CDR3 spans 14 amino acids.

The rearrangement uses TRBV19 and TRBJ1-5. The CDR3 is made up of 13 amino acids. Germline CDR1 LNHDA, CDR2 SQIVND (reference sequence). CDR3 protein: CASTRTVNQPQHF.

The V and J genes are TRBV5-1 and TRBJ1-6; as DNA is missing, the TRBD1 call by TCRdb cannot be tested. This CDR3 is built from 16 residues. CDR1 and CDR2 (germline): SGHRS, YFSETQ. The CDR3 loop reads CASSLVSGRTGSPLHF.

This rearrangement joins TRBV12-3 or TRBV12-4 to TRBJ1-5; TCRdb's assignment of TRBD1 cannot be checked, as there is no DNA. This CDR3 region has 14 residues. This chain's CDR3 is CASSPTGGGEPQHF.